Listed here are 29 T cell receptor beta chains from one sample, sequenced in a study of T cell responses to AZD1222 COVID-19 vaccine. Here immunoSEQ multiplex PCR was the method, and the copy in TCRdb shows in-frame clones only, minus some. The sample has 130,000 or so clones; approximately 92% are singletons. The sample in question was peripheral blood, obtained 28 days after the second dose of the MenACWY control vaccine. Receptors were obtained from an adult who received the MenACWY meningococcal vaccine as a control.

The count of this clone is one. The rearrangement joins TRBV25-1 to TRBJ1-3; TRBD1 might be the D (6 bases). Trimming removed 1 base from V and 2 bases from J, with 9 bases in between. Germline V gives CDR1 MGHDK, CDR2 SYGVNS. This CDR3 has 15 amino acids. The CDR3 sequence: CASSEFRTAGNTIYF. The CDR3 DNA follows: TGTGCCAGCAGTGAATTTAGGACAGCTGGAAACACCATATATTTT.

CDR3 residues: CASSSSGRANEKLFF. The CDR3 DNA reads as TGTGCCAGCAGTTCCTCGGGGAGAGCTAATGAAAAACTGTTTTTT. This rearrangement joins TRBV28 to TRBJ1-4, with D unclear. Germline V CDR1 and CDR2: MDHEN, SYDVKM. V dropped 4 bases and J dropped 3 bases, with 12 bases sitting between them. CDR3 size: 15 residues.

This chain links TRBV24-1 with TRBJ1-5, with 7 bases lining up with TRBD1. The V gene end was trimmed by 2 bases and the J gene end by 9 bases; junction bases not matched to a gene: 9. This CDR3 contains 15 residues. Germline V gives CDR1 KGHDR, CDR2 SFDVKD. CDR3: CATSDWTGPPGPQHF. DNA of the CDR3: TGTGCCACCAGTGATTGGACAGGCCCCCCGGGGCCCCAGCATTTT.

This chain uses TRBV11-2 with TRBJ2-1, with D hard to call. The germline V gene has CDR1 SGHAT and CDR2 FQNNGV. The CDR3 has 12 residues. V shed 4 bases and J shed 14 bases, with 15 bases lying between them. For the CDR3, the DNA is TGTGCCAGCAGCTCGCCGGGCGAAAAGGAGTTCTTC. It encodes CASSSPGEKEFF. The variable domain in full, completed from reference TRBV11-2 and TRBJ2-1, reads EAGVAQSPRYKIIEKRQSVAFWCNPISGHATLYWYQQILGQGPKLLIQFQNNGVVDDSQLPKDRFSAERLKGVDSTLKIQPAKLEDSAVYLCASSSPGEKEFFGPGTRLTVL.

The chain is built from TRBV24-1 and TRBJ2-4; possible D gene TRBD1, 5 bases. The CDR3 has 15 amino acids. Looked up from germline, CDR1 is KGHDR and CDR2 is SFDVKD. Trimming removed 2 bases from V and 6 bases from J, with 13 bases in between. Here the CDR3 reads CATSDSAGNRNIQYF. DNA of the CDR3: TGTGCCACCAGTGATTCCGCAGGGAATAGAAACATTCAGTACTTC.

The rearrangement links TRBV5-1 to TRBJ1-1; 8 nucleotides line up with TRBD1. The germline gives CDR1 SGHRS, CDR2 YFSETQ. The CDR3 has 15 residues. With 1 base clipped from V and 5 bases from J, the junction kept 7 bases outside the gene matches. The CDR3 protein is CASSLTGGYGTEAFF. The DNA of the CDR3 is TGCGCCAGCAGCTTGACAGGGGGATATGGGACTGAAGCTTTCTTT. The complete variable domain, with remaining parts taken from reference TRBV5-1 and TRBJ1-1, reads KAGVTQTPRYLIKTRGQQVTLSCSPISGHRSVSWYQQTPGQGLQFLFEYFSETQRNKGNFPGRFSGRQFSNSRSEMNVSTLELGDSALYLCASSLTGGYGTEAFFGQGTRLTVV.

This clone was seen only once. The J gene is TRBJ1-1, the V gene TRBV29-1, with 9 bases aligning to TRBD1. J lost 5 bases, V lost 6 bases, and 4 bases had no gene match. The CDR3 contains 12 residues. CDR1 and CDR2 from the germline V gene are SQVTM and ANQGSEA. DNA for the CDR3: TGCAGCGTGGGACAGGGATGGACTGAAGCTTTCTTT. Amino acids: CSVGQGWTEAFF.

The chain carries TRBV10-3 and TRBJ2-1; D is unresolved. From germline, CDR1 is ENHRY and CDR2 SYGVKD. The ends were cut back, 10 bases at V and 6 bases at J, with 10 bases in the middle. The CDR3 has 11 amino acids. The CDR3 nucleotides are TGTGCCACCTTACAAAGCAATGAGCAGTTCTTC. This translates into CATLQSNEQFF.

The chain recombines TRBV6-5 with TRBJ2-3, with 9 bases fitting TRBD2. This CDR3 is 14 amino acids long. V dropped 6 bases and J dropped 6; count of bases not matched to a gene: 7. Germline V gives CDR1 MNHEY, CDR2 SVGAGI. The CDR3 loop reads CASRGVAGADTQYF. For the CDR3, the DNA is TGTGCCAGCAGAGGGGTAGCGGGAGCTGATACGCAGTATTTT.

The chain uses TRBV5-1 and TRBJ2-7; D uncertain. In germline, CDR1 is SGHRS, CDR2 YFSETQ. This CDR3 is 14 amino acids long. V was clipped by 2 bases and J by 4 bases, with 13 bases between them. The CDR3: CASSLGYRRYEQYV. DNA for the CDR3: TGCGCCAGCAGCTTAGGCTATAGACGTTACGAGCAGTACGTC.

DNA of the CDR3: TGTGCCAGCAGCTTAGGGGCAGGGAATCAGCCCCAGCATTTT. The encoded protein is CASSLGAGNQPQHF. The chain combines TRBV7-2 with TRBJ1-5; tentative D call: TRBD1 (5 bases). V lost 1 base, J lost 4 bases, and 8 bases lay in between. The CDR3 has 14 amino acids. The V gene's germline CDR1 is SGHTA and CDR2 FQGNSA.

The chain couples TRBV28 to TRBJ2-4; 8 bases align to TRBD1. The length of the CDR3 is 19 residues. Germline V gene sequence: CDR1 MDHEN, CDR2 SYDVKM. After removal of 5 bases from V and 0 bases from J, the junction contained 15 bases not matched to a gene. CDR3 sequence reads: CASSIPQGQEELAKNIQYF. CDR3 DNA: TGTGCCAGCAGTATACCCCAGGGACAGGAAGAGTTAGCCAAAAACATTCAGTACTTC.

The chain is built from TRBV5-5 and TRBJ1-6; D remains unclear. V dropped 4 bases and J dropped 7 bases, with 12 bases sitting between them. Germline V gene lookup returns CDR1 SGHKS and CDR2 YYEKEE (reference sequence). This CDR3 has 14 amino acids. In DNA, the CDR3 is TGTGCCAGCAGCATGTGGATCCTGAATTCACCCCTCCACTTT. Protein product: CASSMWILNSPLHF.

V and J are TRBV9 and TRBJ2-7; tentatively, D is TRBD1 or TRBD2 (6 bases each). Germline CDR1 reads SGDLS; CDR2 reads YYNGEE. Trimming cost V 1 base and J 7 bases, with 21 bases left between them. This CDR3 has 16 residues. CDR3 region: CASSVYRSGGLMEQYF. In DNA form, the CDR3 reads TGTGCCAGCAGCGTATACCGATCCGGGGGCCTAATGGAGCAGTACTTC.

The V call is TRBV11-2, the J call TRBJ1-1, with D unclear. CDR3 length: 18 residues. CDR1 is SGHAT, CDR2 FQNNGV, per germline. V lost 1 base to trimming and J lost 2 bases, with 20 bases between them. This CDR3 reads CASSLVWETYTQNTEAFF. For the CDR3, the DNA is TGTGCCAGCAGCTTAGTATGGGAGACCTACACCCAAAACACTGAAGCTTTCTTT.

The rearrangement uses TRBV4-2 and TRBJ2-2; a possible D gene is TRBD1 (5 bases). Germline CDR1 LGHNA, CDR2 YNFKEQ. V lost 2 bases and J 3 bases, leaving 10 bases between the germline ends. This CDR3 has 15 residues. The CDR3 region has the DNA TGTGCCAGCAGCCAAAAGACAGCTGACACCGGGGAGCTGTTTTTT. Translating gives CASSQKTADTGELFF.

V and J are TRBV3-1 (or the pseudogene TRBV3-2) and TRBJ2-2; the match to TRBD2 covers 13 bases. The CDR3 length is 18 residues. V lost 4 bases and J lost 0; bases outside the gene matches: 5. CDR1 and CDR2 (germline): LGHDT, YNNKEL (reference sequence). In DNA form, the CDR3 reads TGTGCCAGCAGCCCGGGACTAGCGGGGTCTCCGAACACCGGGGAGCTGTTTTTT. It specifies CASSPGLAGSPNTGELFF.

The chain joins TRBV12-3 or TRBV12-4 to TRBJ2-7, with 8 bases identical to TRBD1. V was clipped by 6 bases and J by 6 bases; unmatched bases: 7. The CDR3 extends over 13 amino acids. The CDR3 protein is CASSYNDRGEQYF. The CDR3, as DNA: TGTGCCAGCAGCTATAACGACAGGGGCGAGCAGTACTTC.

V gene TRBV27 combines with J gene TRBJ1-2, with D perhaps TRBD1 (5 bases). The CDR3 covers 13 residues. Trimming took 1 base from V and 7 from J, leaving 10 bases between them. Germline CDR1 reads MNHEY; CDR2 reads SMNVEV (reference sequence). The CDR3 region is CASSLFGQRGYTF. CDR3 DNA: TGTGCCAGCAGTTTATTTGGACAACGTGGCTACACCTTC.

This chain links TRBV28 with TRBJ2-3, with D perhaps given as TRBD1 or TRBD2 (5 bases each). This CDR3 contains 14 residues. Trimming left V 4 bases short and J 6 bases short, with 14 bases between. The germline V gene has CDR1 MDHEN and CDR2 SYDVKM. The CDR3 nucleotides are TGTGCCAGCAGTTCCCCCGGGACGGCCGATACGCAGTATTTT. Translated, it gives CASSSPGTADTQYF.

V usage is TRBV6-5 and J usage is TRBJ2-1; 8 bases align to TRBD2. The length of the CDR3 is 14 residues. Germline CDR1 reads MNHEY; CDR2 reads SVGAGI. The V segment lost 5 bases and the J segment 7 bases; nucleotides outside the gene matches: 7. This CDR3 is CASSRAGARNEQFF. The CDR3 DNA reads TGTGCCAGCAGTCGAGCGGGGGCCAGGAATGAGCAGTTCTTC.

The chain links TRBV27 to TRBJ1-1; D is possibly TRBD1 (5 bases). Germline CDR1 and CDR2: MNHEY and SMNVEV (reference sequence). The V and J ends lost 5 bases and 5 bases respectively, with 15 bases between them. The CDR3 spans 14 residues. CDR3 bases: TGTGCCAGCAGTCCCACTTGGGGGGGAACTGAAGCTTTCTTT. It translates to CASSPTWGGTEAFF.

The chain uses TRBV25-1 and TRBJ1-6, with 7 positions matching TRBD1. The trim removed 6 bases at V and 6 bases at J, leaving 8 bases unmatched. The CDR3 sequence is 15 residues long. Germline V lookup: CDR1 MGHDK, CDR2 SYGVNS. The CDR3 DNA is TGTGCCAGCAGCTACGGGACAGCTGCTAATTCACCCCTCCACTTT. It codes for CASSYGTAANSPLHF. Drawing the rest from reference TRBV25-1 and TRBJ1-6, the complete variable domain is EADIYQTPRYLVIGTGKKITLECSQTMGHDKMYWYQQDPGMELHLIHYSYGVNSTEKGDLSSESTVSRIRTEHFPLTLESARPSHTSQYLCASSYGTAANSPLHFGNGTRLTVT.

The chain recombines TRBV15 with TRBJ2-1, with D possibly called TRBD1 or TRBD2 (5 bases each). Germline V gene sequence: CDR1 LNHNV, CDR2 YYDKDF (reference sequence). The germline V and J ends were trimmed by 5 bases and 3 bases, with 23 bases remaining between them. This CDR3 has 18 residues. The CDR3 sequence is CATSPHQVGDILYNEQFF. DNA of the CDR3: TGTGCCACCAGCCCCCACCAGGTGGGGGATATCCTCTACAATGAGCAGTTCTTC.

This clone was seen once. Distinct nucleotide sequences in the sample also encode this CDR3. V gene TRBV28 combines with J gene TRBJ1-3, with D uncertain. The germline gives CDR1 MDHEN, CDR2 SYDVKM. The CDR3 contains 11 residues. With 2 bases removed from V and 4 bases from J, the gap between germline ends came to 0 bases. CDR3 DNA: TGTGCCAGCAGTTTAGGAAACACCATATATTTT. Protein sequence: CASSLGNTIYF.

The V and J genes are TRBV4-1 and TRBJ1-5; 7 bases agree with TRBD1. The CDR3 consists of 17 residues. V lost 1 base, J lost 0 bases, and 6 bases stayed unmatched. Germline CDR1 is MGHRA and CDR2 is YSYEKL. CDR3 DNA: TGCGCCAGCAGCCAAGGTATGACAGGGAATAGCAATCAGCCCCAGCATTTT. Amino acid sequence: CASSQGMTGNSNQPQHF.

The chain has TRBV7-8 and TRBJ2-7; D ambiguous. Germline values: CDR1 SGHVS, CDR2 FQNEAQ. Trimming removed 6 bases from V and 7 bases from J, with 10 bases in between. The CDR3 has 11 amino acids. The CDR3 DNA reads TGTGCCAGCAGTCAGATGGGTGAGCAGTACGTC. Translating it yields CASSQMGEQYV.

The chain couples TRBV13 to TRBJ2-1; TRBD2 matches 8 bases. Germline V CDR1 and CDR2: PRHDT, FYEKMQ (reference sequence). V gave up 1 base and J gave up 7 bases; unmatched junction bases: 12. This CDR3 contains 17 residues. The CDR3 sequence: CASSLAPNGREGNEQFF. The CDR3 coding sequence is TGTGCCAGCAGCTTAGCCCCTAACGGGAGGGAGGGTAATGAGCAGTTCTTC.

CDR3 region: CASSLEWGRDLEQYF. The CDR3 nucleotides are TGTGCCAGCAGCTTAGAGTGGGGACGAGACCTCGAGCAGTACTTC. The chain links TRBV7-8 to TRBJ2-7, with D perhaps assigned TRBD1 or TRBD2 (5 bases each). V was clipped by 1 base and J by 6 bases, with 16 bases between them. The germline V gene has CDR1 SGHVS and CDR2 FQNEAQ. CDR3 size: 15 residues.